The 7 T cell receptor beta chains below all came from one sample that was sequenced in a study of OX40 agonist ivuxolimab in advanced cancers. Sequencing used immunoSEQ multiplex PCR; TCRdb keeps in-frame clones, though not all of them. The table has about 93,000 clones, 92% seen once. Sequencing used CD4+ or CD8+ T cells sorted from blood, obtained in a trial of the OX40 agonist ivuxolimab. These receptors all stem from an adult with an advanced solid tumor such as melanoma, head and neck, liver or kidney cancer.

The J gene is TRBJ2-7, the V gene TRBV5-1; 9 bases align to TRBD2. Trimming took 4 bases from V and 4 from J; bases not matched to a gene: 9. From germline, CDR1 is SGHRS and CDR2 YFSETQ. The CDR3 is made up of 15 amino acids. The CDR3 reads CASSPRGSGGYEQYF. DNA for the CDR3: TGCGCCAGCAGCCCCCGGGGGAGCGGGGGGTACGAGCAGTACTTC.

The rearrangement links TRBV5-6 to TRBJ1-2, with D possibly being TRBD1 (6 bases). Germline V lookup: CDR1 SGHDT, CDR2 YYEEEE. V dropped 3 bases and J dropped 3 bases, with 15 bases sitting between them. The CDR3 consists of 15 residues. This chain's CDR3 is CASSSGQPGDYGYTF. CDR3 DNA: TGTGCCAGCAGCTCCGGACAGCCCGGTGACTATGGCTACACCTTC.

This chain connects TRBV4-1 to TRBJ1-6; D remains unclear. The CDR3 is 17 residues long. CDR1 is MGHRA and CDR2 is YSYEKL in the germline V gene. Trimming shortened V by 0 bases and J by 4 bases, and 13 bases separated the two germline ends. CDR3 DNA sequence: TGCGCCAGCAGCCAAGATAGGCAGCGGAGGTATAATTCACCCCTCCACTTT. Amino acid sequence: CASSQDRQRRYNSPLHF.

The chain is built from TRBV19 and TRBJ1-3, with D perhaps TRBD1 (6 bases). The CDR3 is 13 residues long. Germline V gene sequence: CDR1 LNHDA, CDR2 SQIVND (reference sequence). The V gene lost 6 bases and the J gene lost 4 bases, with 10 bases spanning the gap. CDR3 protein: CASRKDSGNTIYF. CDR3 nucleotides: TGTGCCAGTAGGAAGGACAGCGGAAACACCATATATTTT.

V is TRBV5-1 and J is TRBJ1-4; D unclear. The length of the CDR3 is 15 residues. Trimming stripped 0 bases from V and 10 bases from J, with 16 bases between. Germline assignment: CDR1 SGHRS and CDR2 YFSETQ. The CDR3 nucleotides are TGCGCCAGCAGCTTGGAGCAGGCCTTTTTTGGAAAACTGTTTTTT. This translates into CASSLEQAFFGKLFF.

This sequence joins TRBV18 and TRBJ1-3; no definite D call. The germline V gene has CDR1 KGHSH and CDR2 LQKENI. The CDR3 has 16 amino acids. V was clipped by 3 bases and J by 0 bases, with 12 bases between them. DNA of the CDR3: TGTGCCAGCTCACCTGACGGTGCGAGCTCTGGAAACACCATATATTTT. It codes for CASSPDGASSGNTIYF.

The chain is built from TRBV6-6 and TRBJ2-3; 9 nucleotides align to TRBD1. After removal of 8 bases from V and 2 bases from J, the junction contained 2 bases not matched to a gene. The CDR3 length is 13 residues. Germline V lookup: CDR1 MNHNY, CDR2 SVGAGI (reference sequence). CDR3 sequence reads: CASRDRVTDTQYF. The CDR3 nucleotides read TGTGCCAGCCGGGACAGGGTCACAGATACGCAGTATTTT.